This T cell receptor beta chain comes out of a study of blood T cell repertoires in COVID-19. TCRdb's copy holds only in-frame clones and misses some; the assay was immunoSEQ multiplex PCR. The sample holds about 230,000 clones, about 86% seen once. Unmatched junction bases numbered 2, after V lost 1 base and J lost 2 bases. Germline CDR1 is SGHVS and CDR2 is FQNEAQ. The CDR3 spans 14 residues. V usage is TRBV7-8 and J usage is TRBJ2-7; 7 bases map to TRBD1. Input material: peripheral blood. This receptor was identified in a man aged 40-49 years with active or convalescent COVID-19. CDR3 sequence reads: CASSLVQGAYEQYF. CDR3 in DNA: TGTGCCAGCAGCTTAGTCCAGGGGGCCTACGAGCAGTACTTC.